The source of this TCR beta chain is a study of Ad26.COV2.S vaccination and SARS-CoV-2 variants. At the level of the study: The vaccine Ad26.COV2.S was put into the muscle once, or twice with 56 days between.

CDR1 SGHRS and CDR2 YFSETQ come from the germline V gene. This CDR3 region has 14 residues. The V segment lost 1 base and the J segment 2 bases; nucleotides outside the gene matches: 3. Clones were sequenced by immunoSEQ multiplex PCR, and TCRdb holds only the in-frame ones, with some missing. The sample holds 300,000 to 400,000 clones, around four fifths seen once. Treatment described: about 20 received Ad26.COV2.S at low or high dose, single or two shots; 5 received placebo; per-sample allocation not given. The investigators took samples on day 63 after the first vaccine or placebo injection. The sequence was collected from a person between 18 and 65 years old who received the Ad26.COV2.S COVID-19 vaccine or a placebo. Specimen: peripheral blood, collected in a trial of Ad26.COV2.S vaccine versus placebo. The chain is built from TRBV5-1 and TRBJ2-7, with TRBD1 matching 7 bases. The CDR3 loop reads CASSLRGGAYEQYF. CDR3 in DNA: TGCGCCAGCAGCTTGCGAGGGGGCGCCTACGAGCAGTACTTC.